Below, 22 T cell receptor beta chains from the same sample are listed, as sequenced in a study of T cells in Graves' hyperthyroidism and ophthalmopathy. The CDR3 regions of TCR beta were amplified from RNA transcripts. The HTBI primer set was used in a first-round RT-PCR of the TCR CDR3. Using its own MiXCR run on the multiplex PCR reads, TCRdb lists one record per CDR3 protein. The sample includes about 350,000 distinct CDR3 sequences, 15% to 20% of them seen just once. The sequencing input was blood. These receptors all come from a middle-aged woman with Graves' ophthalmopathy.

Ten or more counts support this clonotype. The rearrangement uses TRBV6-1 and TRBJ2-7, with 12 bases that match TRBD2. There are 16 residues in the CDR3. From germline, CDR1 is MNHNS and CDR2 SASEGT. With 5 bases clipped from V and 7 bases from J, the junction kept 12 bases outside the gene matches. CDR3 in amino acids: CASSLRPTSGRKEQYF. CDR3 bases: TGTGCCAGCAGTCTTCGCCCCACTAGCGGGAGGAAAGAGCAGTACTTC.

Comment on this clonotype: A read error may be the cause here, since a much bigger clone is one base away. J is TRBJ1-2 and V is TRBV28, with no clear D. The CDR3 is 15 amino acids. Looked up from germline, CDR1 is MDHEN and CDR2 is SYDVKM. This CDR3 is CVSRFDMRDVYGYTF. The DNA for the CDR3 is TGTGTCAGCAGGTTCGACATGCGGGATGTATATGGCTACACCTTC.

This clonotype was observed at least ten times. J is TRBJ2-6 and V is TRBV6-1; no firm D call. This CDR3 region has 16 residues. The germline gives CDR1 MNHNS, CDR2 SASEGT. The V and J ends lost 3 bases and 0 bases respectively, with 9 bases between them. CDR3 coding DNA: TGTGCCAGCAGTGAGACGGGCAGCTCTGGGGCCAACGTCCTGACTTTC. Its protein is CASSETGSSGANVLTF.

Many counts were recorded for this clonotype. The chain employs TRBV12-3 or TRBV12-4 and TRBJ1-1; 7 bases line up with TRBD1. J gave up 0 bases and V 5 bases, and 6 bases lay outside the gene matches. This CDR3 comprises 15 residues. CDR3 nucleotides: TGTGCCAGCAGTGAAGGACAGGCTCTGAACACTGAAGCTTTCTTT. It yields the protein CASSEGQALNTEAFF.

This clonotype occurred many times. The rearrangement links TRBV11-2 to TRBJ1-1; no firm D call. V was shortened by 1 base and J by 1 base, with 7 bases between the two germline ends. The V gene's germline CDR1 is SGHAT and CDR2 FQNNGV. This CDR3 spans 14 amino acids. CDR3 DNA sequence: TGTGCCAGCAGCTTAGGTGGCAAGAACACTGAAGCTTTCTTT. This sequence encodes CASSLGGKNTEAFF.

The chain combines TRBV27 with TRBJ1-1; no clear D gene. V lost 5 bases and J 0 bases, leaving 13 bases between the germline ends. Germline V gene sequence: CDR1 MNHEY, CDR2 SMNVEV (reference sequence). The CDR3 contains 15 residues. The CDR3 DNA follows: TGTGCCAGCAGTGAAGCGGAACTCCTGAACACTGAAGCTTTCTTT. It yields the protein CASSEAELLNTEAFF.

Many counts were recorded for this clonotype. V gene TRBV11-2 combines with J gene TRBJ1-6, with TRBD1 matching over 9 bases. CDR3 size: 15 residues. Germline assignment: CDR1 SGHAT and CDR2 FQNNGV. The V gene end was trimmed by 6 bases and the J gene end by 10 bases; junction bases not matched to a gene: 10. The CDR3 spells CASRRPGTGTSPLHF. CDR3 DNA sequence: TGTGCCAGCAGGCGACCCGGGACAGGGACCTCACCCCTCCACTTT. Looking up the rest from reference TRBV11-2 and TRBJ1-6 gives the full variable domain: EAGVAQSPRYKIIEKRQSVAFWCNPISGHATLYWYQQILGQGPKLLIQFQNNGVVDDSQLPKDRFSAERLKGVDSTLKIQPAKLEDSAVYLCASRRPGTGTSPLHFGNGTRLTVT.

This chain joins TRBV10-3 and TRBJ2-7, with 13 bases that match TRBD2. There are 13 residues in the CDR3. Germline assignment: CDR1 ENHRY and CDR2 SYGVKD. Trimming at V came to 6 bases and at J to 7 bases, leaving 3 bases not matched to a gene. The CDR3 is CAISVGLAGEQYF. The DNA of the CDR3 is TGTGCCATCAGCGTGGGACTAGCGGGGGAGCAGTACTTC.

Ten or more counts support this clonotype. V is TRBV28 and J is TRBJ2-5; D is perhaps TRBD1 or TRBD2 (6 bases each). Germline CDR1 reads MDHEN; CDR2 reads SYDVKM. Deletions cut 7 bases from V and 5 bases from J, with 17 bases between. The CDR3 covers 14 residues. The CDR3 sequence is CASKGGTTWETQYF. The DNA for the CDR3 is TGTGCCAGCAAAGGAGGGACAACCTGGGAGACCCAGTACTTC.

The chain is built from TRBV20-1 and TRBJ2-5; D is ambiguous. The germline V gene has CDR1 DFQATT and CDR2 SNEGSKA (reference sequence). Trimming cost V 5 bases and J 2 bases, with 9 bases left between them. The CDR3 is 12 residues long. CDR3 nucleotides: TGCAGTGCTTCAGCATTTCAAGAGACCCAGTACTTC. Translated: CSASAFQETQYF.

This sequence joins TRBV6-1 and TRBJ2-1, with TRBD2 matching over 8 bases. Looked up from germline, CDR1 is MNHNS and CDR2 is SASEGT. The CDR3 is made up of 15 amino acids. V lost 3 bases, J lost 4 bases, and 5 bases stayed unmatched. CDR3 sequence reads: CASSDSGKVYNEQFF. For the CDR3, the DNA is TGTGCCAGCAGTGATAGCGGGAAAGTATACAATGAGCAGTTCTTC.

The sample holds many counts of this clonotype. The gene calls are TRBV11-2 and TRBJ2-2; D might be TRBD1 or TRBD2, each matching 5 bases. This CDR3 spans 15 amino acids. Trimming took off 2 bases at V and 3 bases at J, with 10 bases between the two ends. The germline gives CDR1 SGHAT, CDR2 FQNNGV. CDR3 sequence reads: CASSLTGPHTGELFF. CDR3 coding DNA: TGTGCCAGCAGCTTAACGGGACCGCACACCGGGGAGCTGTTTTTT.

This clonotype appeared many times. This chain connects TRBV2 to TRBJ1-1; D may be TRBD1 (6 bases). CDR1 is SNHLY, CDR2 FYNNEI, per germline. Trimming took off 6 bases at V and 1 base at J, with 15 bases between the two ends. This CDR3 is 15 amino acids long. In DNA form, the CDR3 reads TGTGCCAGCAGCGCCGACAGGATAGAGAACACTGAAGCTTTCTTT. Translating it yields CASSADRIENTEAFF.

Here the CDR3 reads CSVGDSVPEQYF. CDR3 bases: TGCAGCGTTGGGGACTCCGTCCCCGAGCAGTACTTC. The chain couples TRBV29-1 to TRBJ2-7, with D possibly TRBD2 on 6 matching bases. Germline V CDR1 and CDR2: SQVTM, ANQGSEA. V was clipped by 4 bases and J by 6 bases, with 13 bases between them. The CDR3 consists of 12 residues.

The chain recombines TRBV28 with TRBJ2-6; no clear D gene. This CDR3 has 13 amino acids. Germline-derived CDR1 and CDR2 are MDHEN and SYDVKM. V lost 11 bases to trimming and J lost 4 bases, with 12 bases between them. CDR3 residues: CAWRPGGANVLTF. As DNA, the CDR3 is TGTGCCTGGAGACCCGGAGGGGCCAACGTCCTGACTTTC.

This clonotype showed up just a few times. The rearrangement joins TRBV3-1 to TRBJ2-7; 11 positions match TRBD2. Germline CDR1 reads LGHDT; CDR2 reads YNNKEL (reference sequence). V shed 7 bases, J shed 2 bases, and the junction held 4 bases outside the gene matches. The CDR3 runs to 14 residues. The chain's CDR3 is CASTIAGGPYEQYF. DNA for the CDR3: TGTGCCAGCACAATAGCGGGAGGGCCCTACGAGCAGTACTTC.

With regard to this clonotype: Being one base from a much bigger clone, this may be a read error. The J gene is TRBJ1-2, the V gene TRBV9; TRBD1 matches 11 bases. The germline gives CDR1 SGDLS, CDR2 YYNGEE. Trimming removed 4 bases from V and 3 bases from J; junction bases left unmatched: 14. There are 18 residues in the CDR3. The CDR3 DNA sequence: TGTGCCAGCAGCTGCTCCGGGACAGGGGGTTTTAAGGACTATGGCTACACCTTC. Encoded protein: CASSCSGTGGFKDYGYTF.

V usage is TRBV10-3 and J usage is TRBJ2-3, with 9 bases fitting TRBD2. Germline-derived CDR1 and CDR2 are ENHRY and SYGVKD. V trimming: 4 bases; J trimming: 0 bases; junction bases outside the gene matches: 5. The CDR3 has 16 amino acids. CDR3 sequence reads: CAISGRAGGSTDTQYF. CDR3 sequence (DNA): TGTGCCATCAGTGGTAGAGCGGGAGGAAGCACAGATACGCAGTATTTT.

In this sample, this clonotype turned up many times. The chain uses TRBV6-1 and TRBJ2-7, with TRBD2 identical over 7 bases. Trimming took 5 bases from V and 2 from J; bases not matched to a gene: 12. Germline CDR1 reads MNHNS; CDR2 reads SASEGT. This CDR3 has 16 residues. The CDR3 DNA sequence: TGTGCCAGCAGTACCCTAGCGGAGCACTCGCCCTACGAGCAGTACTTC. This sequence encodes CASSTLAEHSPYEQYF.

This clonotype was picked up a small number of times. The chain uses TRBV5-1 and TRBJ1-1; TRBD1 might be the D (6 bases). Trimming shortened V by 5 bases and J by 0 bases, and 8 bases separated the two germline ends. CDR1 and CDR2 from the germline V gene are SGHRS and YFSETQ. This CDR3 is built from 13 residues. DNA for the CDR3: TGCGCCAGCAGGGGGGACATGAACACTGAAGCTTTCTTT. Its translation is CASRGDMNTEAFF.

This clonotype was seen at least ten times. V and J are TRBV12-3 or TRBV12-4 and TRBJ2-7; D call uncertain. With 0 bases removed from V and 9 bases from J, the gap between germline ends came to 12 bases. The length of the CDR3 is 13 residues. This chain's CDR3 is CASSLAERPGQYF. The CDR3 DNA sequence: TGTGCCAGCAGTTTAGCGGAGAGGCCGGGGCAGTACTTC.

This clonotype showed up many times. This chain connects TRBV24-1 to TRBJ2-6, with 10 bases identical to TRBD1. In germline, CDR1 is KGHDR, CDR2 SFDVKD. The CDR3 has 17 residues. The V gene end was trimmed by 6 bases and the J gene end by 2 bases; junction bases not matched to a gene: 6. The CDR3 DNA follows: TGTGCCACCAGTCCGGGGACAGGGGTGGCTGGGGCCAACGTCCTGACTTTC. This encodes CATSPGTGVAGANVLTF.